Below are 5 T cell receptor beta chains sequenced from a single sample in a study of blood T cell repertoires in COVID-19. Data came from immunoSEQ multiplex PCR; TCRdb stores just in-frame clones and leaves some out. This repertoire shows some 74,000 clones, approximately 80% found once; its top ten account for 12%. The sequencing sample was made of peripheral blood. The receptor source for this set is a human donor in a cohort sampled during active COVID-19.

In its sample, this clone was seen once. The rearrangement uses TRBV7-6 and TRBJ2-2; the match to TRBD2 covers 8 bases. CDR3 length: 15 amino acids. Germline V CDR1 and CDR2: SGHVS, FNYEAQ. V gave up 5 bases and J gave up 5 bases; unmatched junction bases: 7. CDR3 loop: CASSPGGAGTGELFF. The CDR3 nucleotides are TGTGCCAGCAGCCCGGGGGGGGCAGGGACCGGGGAGCTGTTTTTT.

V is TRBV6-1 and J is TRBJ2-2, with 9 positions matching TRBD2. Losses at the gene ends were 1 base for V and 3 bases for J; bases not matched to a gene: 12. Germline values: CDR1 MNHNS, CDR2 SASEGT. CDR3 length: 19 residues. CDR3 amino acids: CASSEGSGGLSRDTGELFF. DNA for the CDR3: TGTGCCAGCAGTGAAGGTAGCGGGGGCCTCAGTAGGGACACCGGGGAGCTGTTTTTT.

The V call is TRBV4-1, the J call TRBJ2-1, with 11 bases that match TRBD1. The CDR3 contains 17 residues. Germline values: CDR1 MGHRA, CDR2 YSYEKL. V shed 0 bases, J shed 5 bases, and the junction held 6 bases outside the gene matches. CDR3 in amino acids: CASSQDRDRGWDNEQFF. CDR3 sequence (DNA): TGCGCCAGCAGCCAAGATCGGGACAGGGGGTGGGACAATGAGCAGTTCTTC.

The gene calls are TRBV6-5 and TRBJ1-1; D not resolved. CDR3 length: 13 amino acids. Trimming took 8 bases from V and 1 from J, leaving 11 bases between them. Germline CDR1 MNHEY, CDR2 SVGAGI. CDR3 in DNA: TGTGCCAGCGGTAACAGACCGAACACTGAAGCTTTCTTT. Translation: CASGNRPNTEAFF.

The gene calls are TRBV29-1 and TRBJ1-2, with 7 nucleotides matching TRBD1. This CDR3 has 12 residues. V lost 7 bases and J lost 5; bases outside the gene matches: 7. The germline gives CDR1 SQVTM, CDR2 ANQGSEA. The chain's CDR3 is CSARGARYGYTF. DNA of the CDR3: TGCAGCGCCAGGGGGGCCCGGTATGGCTACACCTTC.